This T cell receptor (beta chain) was captured in a study of somatic mutations in cytotoxic T cells in rheumatoid arthritis (dated by TCRdb to about 2017). Regarding the research as a whole: Some T-cell populations stained with V beta antibodies were sorted by flow on a FACSAria II or Sony SH800 to nearly 100% purity, with sorted V beta1+ cells additionally subjected to TCRB sequencing. In newly diagnosed rheumatoid arthritis without treatment, the study examined if expanded CD8+ T-cell clones harbor somatic mutations, relying on TCRB deep sequencing to characterize clonality. Patient and control groups had essentially identical median ages. TCRB deep sequencing covered some 60 patients with rheumatoid arthritis along with around 22 healthy controls.

The cysteine opens and the phenylalanine closes a CDR3 of 17 amino acids. The only DNA kept is the CDR3, 51 bases in frame from the first base. Looking up the germline V gene yields CDR1 KGHSH and CDR2 LQKENI. Trimmed from V: 3 bases; trimmed from J: 5 bases; junction bases lacking a gene match: 9. The immunoSEQ assay was applied to genomic DNA for TCRB CDR3 sequencing. As for the authors' bioinformatics: Nothing other than productive TCRB rearrangements was included in the analyses. Defining a clone by its unique TCRB CDR3 sequence, the study calculated clonality as a productive clonality index derived from Shannon entropy. To calculate repertoire overlap between two samples, the template counts of each clone were considered relative to each sample's total templates. A correlation with a Spearman r of about 0.58 was found between V-gene usage by flow cytometry and V-gene usage by TCRB sequencing. Entries here come from immuneACCESS through TCRdb and include only in-frame sequences with V and J called. Some clones fail to appear in such tables; in the studies checked, an unresolved V gene covers under half of the shortfall, and the cause of the remainder is unknown. V and J calls plus clone size are reproduced from that table; the DNA served to infer D and trimming. Within this sample are about 10,000 clones, with about four fifths of them counted one time only. The ten biggest clones cover roughly 19% of the sample.

Concerning this clone itself: Its antigen is currently not known. Base qualities were left out, and no much larger clone turns up one base away.

Paper-wide results and their limitations: CD8+ T-cell clonality in rheumatoid arthritis patients was not significantly different from that in age-matched healthy controls. The expanded CD8+ clones had unknown antigen targets, and not appearing in virus-specific databases did not rule out that they were virus-specific. In about an eighth of the roughly 65 patients, more than 20% of CD8+ cells belonged to the largest CD8+ clone, while several identical CD8+ TCRB sequences were shared between blood and synovial fluid. The finding that TRBV07 was slightly underrepresented in patients was left unadjusted for multiple comparisons. An increase of CD8+ clonality with age was seen in patients (Spearman r=0.49) but not in healthy controls.

Buffy coats from some 21 blood donors served as healthy controls, a group that was around 54% female with a median age of approximately 50 years (range roughly 21-75). Positive magnetic bead selection on an AutoMACS was used to isolate CD4+ and CD8+ cells, with flow cytometry used to check purity. Ficoll-Paque PLUS density gradient separation was used to isolate peripheral blood mononuclear cells. Nucleospin Tissue or Tissue XS kits were used to extract DNA from CD4-enriched, CD8-enriched or PBMC samples, and a Qubit 2.0 fluorometer was used for quantification. The sequence was collected from a woman in her forties or fifties in good health. The chain is assembled from TRBV18 and TRBJ2-2; the junction holds 10 bases that match TRBD1. The sequenced material came from CD8+ T cells sorted from blood. The bases read TGTGCCAGCTCACCTACCGGGACAGGGGACCAAACCGGGGAGCTGTTTTTT. The encoded protein is CASSPTGTGDQTGELFF.